The next 8 T cell receptor beta chains were all read from a single sample in a study of OX40 agonist ivuxolimab in advanced cancers. Sequenced by immunoSEQ multiplex PCR; TCRdb stores in-frame clones only, minus some. The data show tens of thousands of clones, roughly 88% seen once. The sample in question was CD4+ or CD8+ T cells sorted from blood, obtained in a trial of the OX40 agonist ivuxolimab. The receptors come from an adult with an advanced solid tumor such as melanoma, head and neck, liver or kidney cancer.

As concerns this clone: One end of the junction varies from germline; a read error may be responsible. V is TRBV10-1 and J is TRBJ2-6, with D uncertain. Germline V gives CDR1 WNHNN, CDR2 SYGVQD (reference sequence). The CDR3 spans 18 residues. In DNA form, the CDR3 reads TGCGCCAGCAATGAGCCGTTTGGCACCGGCTCTGGGGCCAACGTCCTGACTTTC. Translating gives CASNEPFGTGSGANVLTF.

V usage is TRBV4-1 and J usage is TRBJ2-1, with D hard to call. Trimming shortened V by 0 bases and J by 3 bases, and 9 bases separated the two germline ends. Germline V gene data show CDR1 as MGHRA and CDR2 as YSYEKL. The CDR3 runs to 15 residues. The CDR3 DNA is TGCGCCAGCAGCCAAGATAGGCCAGGCTACAATGAGCAGTTCTTC. This codes for CASSQDRPGYNEQFF.

The chain couples TRBV4-1 to TRBJ1-1; D is uncertain. CDR1 and CDR2 from the germline V gene are MGHRA and YSYEKL. The V gene lost 4 bases and the J gene lost 4 bases, with 19 bases spanning the gap. This CDR3 is 16 amino acids long. The chain's CDR3 is CASSPTGGLRATEAFF. The DNA for the CDR3 is TGCGCCAGCAGCCCAACGGGTGGCCTACGGGCCACTGAAGCTTTCTTT.

About this clone: Compared with germline, one end of the junction differs, possibly owing to a read error. The chain has TRBV5-1 and TRBJ2-1; 9 bases are a match to TRBD2. Germline lookup yields CDR1 SGHRS and CDR2 YFSETQ. There are 12 residues in the CDR3. The CDR3: CASKTSGGGLVF. In DNA form, the CDR3 reads TGCGCCAGCAAGACTAGCGGAGGGGGGTTGGTCTTC.

This chain links TRBV27 with TRBJ1-1, with D unresolved. Trimming stripped 2 bases from V and 1 base from J, with 5 bases between. CDR1 and CDR2 from the germline V gene are MNHEY and SMNVEV (reference sequence). This CDR3 spans 13 amino acids. DNA for the CDR3: TGTGCCAGCAGTTTAGGTGCGAACACTGAAGCTTTCTTT. It translates to CASSLGANTEAFF.

The chain uses TRBV7-9 and TRBJ2-3; 7 positions agree with TRBD2. The CDR3 totals 19 residues. Germline lookup yields CDR1 SEHNR and CDR2 FQNEAQ (reference sequence). V was pared by 5 bases and J by 0 bases, with 17 bases of the junction left unmatched. The chain's CDR3 is CASSGGTSAGGRSTDTQYF. CDR3 coding DNA: TGTGCCAGCAGCGGGGGAACTAGCGCCGGGGGTAGGAGCACAGATACGCAGTATTTT.

This clone has only a few counts. The chain recombines TRBV27 with TRBJ1-1; no definite D call. This CDR3 contains 14 residues. V dropped 5 bases and J dropped 1 base, with 11 bases sitting between them. Germline CDR1 and CDR2: MNHEY and SMNVEV (reference sequence). CDR3 nucleotide sequence: TGTGCCAGCAGTGGCGGGTTCTGGAACACTGAAGCTTTCTTT. It codes for CASSGGFWNTEAFF.

The CDR3 reads CASSPRGSYEQYF. CDR3 bases: TGCGCCAGCAGCCCCAGGGGTTCCTACGAGCAGTACTTC. The chain recombines TRBV10-1 with TRBJ2-7, with TRBD1 as a possible D gene (6 bases). The germline V gene has CDR1 WNHNN and CDR2 SYGVQD (reference sequence). The CDR3 has 13 amino acids. The V end lost 6 bases, the J end lost 1 base, and 10 bases lay between the germline ends.